This TCR beta chain is from a study of early T cells in non-severe SARS-CoV-2 infection. Study-wide context: Investigators sequenced bulk RNA drawn from unsorted whole blood, and chains remained unpaired.

The V and J ends lost 7 bases and 6 bases respectively, with 15 bases between them. This CDR3 contains 13 residues. Germline-derived CDR1 and CDR2 are WSHSY and SAAADI. This clonotype has ten or more counts. Its antigen is unidentified. As part of library construction, unique molecular identifiers were attached to individual cDNA molecules. TCRdb called the 5' RACE reads again in MiXCR, with one record for every CDR3 protein. The table lists 65,000 to 75,000 distinct CDR3 sequences, roughly 11% of them singletons. Notes on the study in general: VDJdb matches were skewed toward anti-spike CD8 T cell responses.

V is TRBV10-2 and J is TRBJ1-2; D ambiguous. Sample: whole blood. The source is an adult who was a healthcare worker with PCR-confirmed SARS-CoV-2 infection or an uninfected control (not recorded which). The CDR3 is CASTASRIDGYTF. The CDR3, as DNA: TGCGCCAGCACCGCCTCAAGGATTGATGGCTACACCTTC.